The 30 T cell receptor beta chains below were found in one sample sequenced in a study of blood T cells in healthy people across ages (dated by TCRdb to about 2015). The library was made by 5' RACE. TCRdb shows the sequencer as Illumina HiSeq 2500. A second 7 to 11 cycle PCR used a sample-barcoded 5' primer and a J-beta primer mix. TCRdb reprocessing: public reads trimmed at Q25 with fastp, clones called with MiXCR, in-frame beta chains kept. CDR3 protein sequences are deduplicated, and each keeps its most common genes and DNA. This sample is represented by approximately 820,000 distinct CDR3 sequences; around 45% of them were singletons. The top ten hold about a fifth of the sample. The sequenced sample consisted of blood. The receptors stem from a man aged 55 to 69 in good health.

The chain joins TRBV7-9 to TRBJ2-1; D is possibly TRBD1 (5 bases). The CDR3 length is 15 residues. From germline, CDR1 is SEHNR and CDR2 FQNEAQ (reference sequence). V lost 5 bases and J 6 bases, leaving 17 bases between the germline ends. The CDR3 region is CASSILGARGNEQFF. As DNA, the CDR3 is TGTGCCAGCAGCATCTTAGGGGCAAGGGGCAATGAGCAGTTCTTC.

In its sample, this clonotype was seen a few times. The J gene is TRBJ1-6, the V gene TRBV18; 10 nucleotides align to TRBD1. The CDR3 runs to 14 residues. Unmatched junction bases numbered 2, after V lost 4 bases and J lost 8 bases. Germline V gives CDR1 KGHSH, CDR2 LQKENI. CDR3: CASSRTGGDSPLHF. The CDR3 coding sequence is TGTGCCAGCTCACGGACAGGGGGTGATTCACCCCTCCACTTT.

The table lists this clonotype with a few counts. The CDR3 protein is CASSPVADLYGYTF. CDR3 sequence (DNA): TGTGCCAGCAGCCCCGTGGCGGACCTCTATGGCTACACCTTC. The rearrangement joins TRBV12-3 or TRBV12-4 to TRBJ1-2; unclear D gene. Trimming shortened V by 6 bases and J by 4 bases, and 15 bases separated the two germline ends. There are 14 residues in the CDR3.

This chain uses TRBV6-1 with TRBJ2-7; 11 bases line up with TRBD1. CDR1 and CDR2 (germline): MNHNS, SASEGT. This CDR3 contains 15 residues. Trimming cost V 6 bases and J 3 bases; bases outside gene matches: 7. The CDR3 here is CASRKGTGGDYEQYF. CDR3 sequence (DNA): TGTGCCAGCAGAAAAGGGACAGGGGGGGACTACGAGCAGTACTTC.

The rearrangement links TRBV28 to TRBJ2-2; 8 bases line up with TRBD2. Germline trimming cut 6 bases from V and 3 bases from J; bases unmatched to any gene: 6. The CDR3 runs to 15 residues. Germline V lookup: CDR1 MDHEN, CDR2 SYDVKM. The DNA of the CDR3 is TGTGCCAGCAGCCGTAGCGGGGTGGACACCGGGGAGCTGTTTTTT. It codes for CASSRSGVDTGELFF.

This clonotype has at least ten counts. The chain employs TRBV2 and TRBJ2-1, with D possibly being TRBD1 or TRBD2 (7 bases each). The ends were cut back, 11 bases at V and 5 bases at J, with 16 bases in the middle. Germline loops: CDR1 SNHLY, CDR2 FYNNEI. The CDR3 sequence is 13 residues long. The CDR3: CALRGGRNNEQFF. The CDR3 nucleotides read TGTGCCCTCAGGGGGGGGCGAAACAATGAGCAGTTCTTC.

V usage is TRBV16 and J usage is TRBJ1-6; 8 bases are shared with TRBD1. CDR1 and CDR2 (germline): KGHSY, FQNENV. Germline trimming cut 5 bases from V and 9 bases from J; bases unmatched to any gene: 12. This CDR3 spans 16 amino acids. This CDR3 reads CASSSIPGQGGSPLHF. The DNA of the CDR3 is TGTGCCAGCAGCTCCATCCCAGGACAGGGTGGTTCACCCCTCCACTTT.

This chain joins TRBV5-1 and TRBJ2-1, with D hard to call. CDR3 length equals 14 residues. Germline-derived CDR1 and CDR2 are SGHRS and YFSETQ. Trimming removed 4 bases from V and 10 bases from J, with 18 bases in between. CDR3: CASSVRQRAGEQFF. The CDR3 DNA reads as TGCGCCAGCAGCGTCCGCCAAAGGGCTGGGGAGCAGTTCTTC. The variable domain in full, with the rest retrieved from reference TRBV5-1 and TRBJ2-1, is KAGVTQTPRYLIKTRGQQVTLSCSPISGHRSVSWYQQTPGQGLQFLFEYFSETQRNKGNFPGRFSGRQFSNSRSEMNVSTLELGDSALYLCASSVRQRAGEQFFGPGTRLTVL.

The gene calls are TRBV6-1 and TRBJ2-4; D gene ambiguous. The end of the DNA fits TRBJ2-7 better, so the J call may be wrong. This CDR3 comprises 16 residues. Germline assignment: CDR1 MNHNS and CDR2 SASEGT. For the CDR3, the DNA is TGTGCCAGCCTATATCTCATCGGGTCCCAGAATAGCGAGCAGTACTTC. This sequence encodes CASLYLIGSQNSEQYF.

The J gene is TRBJ2-5, the V gene TRBV20-1, with 7 bases matching TRBD1. The germline gives CDR1 DFQATT, CDR2 SNEGSKA (reference sequence). The ends lost 1 base at V and 3 bases at J; junction bases unmatched: 8. This CDR3 region has 15 residues. For the CDR3, the DNA is TGCAGTGCTAGAGCGACCGGGACAGAGGAAGAGACCCAGTACTTC. Translated, it gives CSARATGTEEETQYF.

This sequence joins TRBV6-5 and TRBJ1-2; D is ambiguous. Per germline, CDR1 MNHEY and CDR2 SVGAGI. The CDR3 runs to 14 residues. V was cut by 7 bases and J by 5 bases, with 17 bases left in between. The CDR3 here is CASTSTGAWYGYTF. The CDR3 nucleotides read TGTGCCAGCACCTCGACCGGCGCATGGTATGGCTACACCTTC.

For this clonotype: Relative to the germline gene, one junction end is altered; a read error may explain this. This sequence joins TRBV10-1 and TRBJ2-1; D is ambiguous. The CDR3 totals 16 residues. The germline V gene encodes CDR1 WNHNN and CDR2 SYGVQD (reference sequence). In nucleotides, the CDR3 is TGCGCCAACAGTGAGTCAGTAGCTGAATCCTACAATGAGCAGTTCTTC. Residues: CANSESVAESYNEQFF.

The chain couples TRBV7-2 to TRBJ2-7, with TRBD2 matching over 7 bases. Per germline, CDR1 SGHTA and CDR2 FQGNSA. This CDR3 is 16 amino acids long. Losses at the gene ends were 1 base for V and 1 base for J; bases not matched to a gene: 7. The CDR3 region has the DNA TGTGCCAGCAGCTTAGAAGTAGGAGCGGGGTCCTACGAGCAGTACTTC. It is translated as CASSLEVGAGSYEQYF.

This clonotype came up many times. The chain carries TRBV12-3 or TRBV12-4 and TRBJ2-7; 8 bases agree with TRBD1. The CDR3 contains 14 residues. V shed 5 bases, J shed 4 bases, and the junction held 7 bases outside the gene matches. The CDR3 bases are TGTGCCAGCAGTCGGACAGGGAGCAGGTACGAGCAGTACTTC. Translating it yields CASSRTGSRYEQYF.

The chain links TRBV7-2 to TRBJ1-6; D call uncertain. Germline assignment: CDR1 SGHTA and CDR2 FQGNSA. Trimming took off 1 base at V and 6 bases at J, with 10 bases between the two ends. This CDR3 is 15 amino acids long. CDR3 in amino acids: CASSLGAGVNSPLHF. Here the CDR3 DNA reads TGTGCCAGCAGCTTAGGCGCGGGTGTTAATTCACCCCTCCACTTT.

The chain employs TRBV9 and TRBJ1-1; 7 positions match TRBD1. CDR1 is SGDLS, CDR2 YYNGEE, per germline. The CDR3 has 14 amino acids. Trimming took 3 bases from V and 4 from J; bases not matched to a gene: 6. CDR3 sequence: CASSGYRDSTEAFF. CDR3 DNA: TGTGCCAGCAGCGGTTACAGGGACAGCACTGAAGCTTTCTTT.

This chain links TRBV25-1 with TRBJ2-3; weak D call: TRBD2 (7 bases). Germline V CDR1 and CDR2: MGHDK, SYGVNS. CDR3 length: 15 amino acids. Trimming removed 3 bases from V and 2 bases from J, with 12 bases in between. In nucleotides, the CDR3 is TGTGCCAGCAGTGATCGGCGGGGGCCCACAGATACGCAGTATTTT. The encoded protein is CASSDRRGPTDTQYF.

The V and J genes are TRBV4-1 and TRBJ1-2; 9 nucleotides match TRBD1. Unmatched junction bases numbered 5, after V lost 4 bases and J lost 2 bases. The germline V gene has CDR1 MGHRA and CDR2 YSYEKL. CDR3 length equals 15 residues. The CDR3, as DNA: TGCGCCAGCAGCCCCGGGACAGGGTCAAACTATGGCTACACCTTC. Translating gives CASSPGTGSNYGYTF.

CDR3 protein: CAWSNDRAEQFF. DNA for the CDR3: TGTGCCTGGAGTAACGACAGGGCTGAGCAGTTCTTC. The V gene is TRBV30, the J gene TRBJ2-1; 7 bases line up with TRBD1. Germline CDR1 GTSNPN, CDR2 SVGIG (reference sequence). The CDR3 covers 12 residues. V shed 2 bases, J shed 9 bases, and the junction held 4 bases outside the gene matches.

The rearrangement uses TRBV4-2 and TRBJ1-5; D is possibly TRBD1 (6 bases). The germline gives CDR1 LGHNA, CDR2 YNFKEQ. There are 15 residues in the CDR3. Trimming removed 2 bases at V and 7 bases at J, with 15 bases between. Written as DNA, the CDR3 is TGTGCCAGCAGCCAACCTAGGGGGTCCGTCCAGCCCCAGCATTTT. Translated: CASSQPRGSVQPQHF.

The J gene is TRBJ1-1, the V gene TRBV11-3, with a weak D call TRBD1 (6 bases). V was cut by 6 bases and J by 11 bases, with 22 bases left in between. The CDR3 runs to 14 residues. CDR1 SGHNT and CDR2 YENEEA come from the germline V gene. CDR3 sequence: CASSSGTPGCAAFF. CDR3 in DNA: TGTGCCAGCAGTTCTGGGACACCGGGTTGTGCGGCTTTCTTT.

J is TRBJ2-7 and V is TRBV12-3 or TRBV12-4, with D uncertain. V was pared by 6 bases and J by 1 base, with 10 bases between. This CDR3 comprises 13 residues. CDR3 loop: CASSRRDSYEQYF. As DNA, the CDR3 is TGTGCCAGCAGCCGTCGTGATTCCTACGAGCAGTACTTC.

The gene calls are TRBV13 and TRBJ2-7, with 7 bases identical to TRBD1. Per germline, CDR1 PRHDT and CDR2 FYEKMQ (reference sequence). V lost 3 bases, J lost 0 bases, and 5 bases stayed unmatched. CDR3 size: 15 residues. The CDR3 loop reads CASSFLGTASYEQYF. CDR3 nucleotide sequence: TGTGCCAGCAGCTTTCTTGGGACAGCCTCCTACGAGCAGTACTTC.

V and J are TRBV20-1 and TRBJ1-1; D gene uncertain. V was pared by 3 bases and J by 1 base, with 9 bases between. CDR1 DFQATT and CDR2 SNEGSKA come from the germline V gene (reference sequence). CDR3 length: 13 amino acids. CDR3 in amino acids: CSASPPRNTEAFF. The DNA of the CDR3 is TGCAGTGCTAGCCCCCCGAGGAACACTGAAGCTTTCTTT.

This sequence joins TRBV4-3 and TRBJ2-3; maybe TRBD1 (5 bases). The CDR3 is 15 amino acids. The V end was cut by 0 bases, the J end by 2 bases, with 9 bases between. Germline V gene lookup returns CDR1 LGHNA and CDR2 YSLEER. Written as DNA, the CDR3 is TGCGCCAGCAGCCAAGATAAAGGGGTCACAGATACGCAGTATTTT. This gives the protein CASSQDKGVTDTQYF.

The genes are TRBV6-1 and TRBJ1-5; D might be TRBD1 (5 bases). CDR3 length equals 11 residues. Trimming cost V 8 bases and J 5 bases, with 7 bases left between them. Germline V CDR1 and CDR2: MNHNS, SASEGT. The CDR3 region is CASGDYQPQHF. The CDR3, as DNA: TGTGCCAGCGGGGACTATCAGCCCCAGCATTTT.

Notes on this clonotype: The junction does not match germline at one end; this may be a read error. J is TRBJ1-2 and V is TRBV4-3; D is ambiguous. From germline, CDR1 is LGHNA and CDR2 YSLEER. CDR3 length: 18 amino acids. The CDR3 spells CASIQDLTSGLNIYGYTF. The CDR3 DNA reads as TGCGCCAGCATCCAAGATCTTACTAGCGGCCTTAATATCTATGGCTACACCTTC.

The rearrangement uses TRBV7-2 and TRBJ1-2; maybe TRBD1 (5 bases). This CDR3 spans 11 amino acids. Germline CDR1 reads SGHTA; CDR2 reads FQGNSA. The ends were cut back, 5 bases at V and 12 bases at J, with 13 bases in the middle. The CDR3 nucleotides read TGTGCCAGCAGCGCCCGACAGTCCCACACCTTC. It codes for CASSARQSHTF.

The chain couples TRBV27 to TRBJ2-4; D not certain. Germline V CDR1 and CDR2: MNHEY, SMNVEV (reference sequence). V shed 4 bases and J shed 0 bases, with 19 bases lying between them. There are 18 residues in the CDR3. The CDR3 DNA follows: TGTGCCAGCAGTTCTTATGGGATCGGACCGATAGCCAAAAACATTCAGTACTTC. Translating gives CASSSYGIGPIAKNIQYF.

This clonotype was recorded a few times. The rearrangement uses TRBV5-1 and TRBJ2-7; 11 nucleotides align to TRBD1. Germline loops: CDR1 SGHRS, CDR2 YFSETQ. The V and J ends lost 4 bases and 5 bases, in that order; junction bases with no gene match: 8. The CDR3 has 15 amino acids. CDR3 sequence reads: CASSAGQGALHEQYF. The CDR3 DNA reads TGCGCCAGCAGCGCAGGACAGGGGGCCTTACACGAGCAGTACTTC.